A single count supports the clone carrying this T cell receptor (beta chain). This sample stems from a study of shared clonotypes between healthy human individuals. Turning to the study itself: Researchers assigned three CD4 naive, three CD4 memory, two CD8 naive and one CD8 memory plate to each donor.

V lost 1 base to trimming and J lost 8 bases, with 12 bases between them. Germline CDR1 SGHRS, CDR2 YFSETQ. This CDR3 spans 13 amino acids. Genomic DNA of every subset was divided equally among multiple immunoSEQ plates. TCRdb's copy holds only in-frame clones and misses some; the assay was immunoSEQ multiplex PCR. This sample has around 700,000 clones, with more than 70% found just once. Source material: memory CD4+ T cells sorted from blood. Subset given: CD45RA-negative fraction. V gene TRBV5-1 combines with J gene TRBJ1-2; D gene ambiguous. The TCR was taken from a woman aged 25 to 39 in good health. The CDR3 loop is CASSLSSRSGYTF. CDR3 DNA: TGCGCCAGCAGCTTGAGTTCCAGGTCGGGCTACACCTTC.